Listed below are T cell receptor beta chains from one sample, sequenced in a study of spatial heterogeneity in lung cancer. TCRdb called the 5' RACE reads again in MiXCR, with one record for every CDR3 protein. The table records several thousand distinct CDR3 sequences, 4.5% to 6% of them present only once. The sample in question was lung tumor tissue, obtained at surgery. The receptors originated from a male donor with early-stage non-small cell lung cancer. CDR3s include the opening cysteine and the closing phenylalanine or tryptophan. D genes are given only for firm matches. A row's size may be missing; if present it is once, few, many or a size class.

cdr3_aa: CSASAGTGYNSPLHF
cdr3_nt: TGCAGTGCTAGTGCAGGGACAGGGTATAATTCACCCCTCCACTTT
d_call: TRBD1
v_call: TRBV20-1
clone_size: medium-sized
j_call: TRBJ1-6

cdr3_aa: CSASVQGVLETQYF
cdr3_nt: TGCAGTGCTAGCGTACAGGGGGTATTAGAGACCCAGTACTTC
d_call: TRBD1
v_call: TRBV20-1
clone_size: many
j_call: TRBJ2-5

cdr3_aa: CAIRDGTGLADTQYF
cdr3_nt: TGTGCCATCAGGGATGGGACAGGGTTGGCAGATACGCAGTATTTT
d_call: TRBD1
v_call: TRBV10-3
clone_size: .
j_call: TRBJ2-3

cdr3_aa: CASRRLAGNRNEQFF
cdr3_nt: TGTGCCAGCAGGCGACTAGCGGGAAATCGCAATGAGCAGTTCTTC
d_call: TRBD2
v_call: TRBV6-5
clone_size: many
j_call: TRBJ2-1

cdr3_aa: CASSLGREDTQYF
cdr3_nt: TGTGCCAGCAGCTTGGGCAGGGAAGATACGCAGTATTTT
d_call: .
v_call: TRBV5-4
clone_size: few
j_call: TRBJ2-3

cdr3_aa: CASRKLAGRYNEQFF
cdr3_nt: TGTGCCAGCAGAAAACTAGCGGGGCGATACAATGAGCAGTTCTTC
d_call: TRBD2
v_call: TRBV2
clone_size: many
j_call: TRBJ2-1

cdr3_aa: CASSTDRVSNEQYF
cdr3_nt: TGTGCTAGCAGCACCGACAGGGTGTCTAACGAGCAGTACTTC
d_call: TRBD1
v_call: TRBV7-7
clone_size: many
j_call: TRBJ2-7

cdr3_aa: CASSHRDGYYEQYF
cdr3_nt: TGCGCCAGCAGCCACCGGGACGGATACTACGAGCAGTACTTC
d_call: .
v_call: TRBV5-1
clone_size: many
j_call: TRBJ2-7

cdr3_aa: CASSQTGTGSGGEKLFF
cdr3_nt: TGTGCCAGCAGCCAGACCGGGACAGGGTCAGGGGGGGAAAAACTGTTTTTT
d_call: TRBD1
v_call: TRBV4-2
clone_size: medium-sized
j_call: TRBJ1-4

cdr3_aa: CASSFTGDGTEAFF
cdr3_nt: TGCGCCAGCAGCTTTACAGGGGATGGCACTGAAGCTTTCTTT
d_call: TRBD1
v_call: TRBV5-1
clone_size: many
j_call: TRBJ1-1

cdr3_aa: CASSLDFEAEQYF
cdr3_nt: TGTGCCAGCAGCTTAGATTTCGAGGCCGAGCAGTACTTC
d_call: .
v_call: TRBV11-3
clone_size: .
j_call: TRBJ2-7

cdr3_aa: CASSLNFGGRGSYNEQFF
cdr3_nt: TGTGCCAGCAGCTTAAATTTTGGAGGGAGAGGGTCCTACAATGAGCAGTTCTTC
d_call: .
v_call: TRBV7-8
clone_size: medium-sized
j_call: TRBJ2-1

cdr3_aa: CASSLEGRGDTQYF
cdr3_nt: TGCGCCAGCAGCTTGGAGGGCAGGGGCGATACGCAGTATTTT
d_call: .
v_call: TRBV5-1
clone_size: many
j_call: TRBJ2-3

cdr3_aa: CASRPGTGASGYTF
cdr3_nt: TGTGCCAGCAGGCCGGGGACAGGGGCCTCTGGCTACACCTTC
d_call: TRBD1
v_call: TRBV2
clone_size: many
j_call: TRBJ1-2

cdr3_aa: CASSLDRGGQPQHF
cdr3_nt: TGCGCCAGCAGCTTGGACAGGGGCGGGCAGCCCCAGCATTTT
d_call: TRBD1
v_call: TRBV5-1
clone_size: many
j_call: TRBJ1-5

cdr3_aa: CASTQKGLAGTDTQYF
cdr3_nt: TGTGCCAGCACCCAAAAGGGACTAGCGGGCACAGATACGCAGTATTTT
d_call: TRBD2
v_call: TRBV2
clone_size: many
j_call: TRBJ2-3

cdr3_aa: CSARPGNSPGGTEAFF
cdr3_nt: TGCAGTGCTAGGCCGGGAAATTCCCCCGGGGGCACTGAAGCTTTCTTT
d_call: .
v_call: TRBV20-1
clone_size: many
j_call: TRBJ1-1

cdr3_aa: CASSLTGDPDNEKLFF
cdr3_nt: TGCGCCAGCAGCCTGACAGGTGATCCAGATAATGAAAAACTGTTTTTT
d_call: .
v_call: TRBV5-1
clone_size: few
j_call: TRBJ1-4

cdr3_aa: CSGTLGTQYF
cdr3_nt: TGCAGCGGGACACTGGGTACGCAGTATTTT
d_call: .
v_call: TRBV29-1
clone_size: many
j_call: TRBJ2-3

cdr3_aa: CASSPFRSGETQYF
cdr3_nt: TGTGCCAGCAGCCCTTTTAGGTCGGGGGAGACCCAGTACTTC
d_call: .
v_call: TRBV7-9
clone_size: many
j_call: TRBJ2-5

cdr3_aa: CASSPGRGRGIEQYF
cdr3_nt: TGTGCCAGCAGCCCGGGCCGGGGCCGAGGTATCGAGCAGTACTTC
d_call: .
v_call: TRBV3-1
clone_size: many
j_call: TRBJ2-7

cdr3_aa: CASRDRGHSNQPQHF
cdr3_nt: TGTGCCAGCAGGGACAGGGGGCACAGCAATCAGCCCCAGCATTTT
d_call: TRBD1
v_call: TRBV28
clone_size: .
j_call: TRBJ1-5

cdr3_aa: CASSTGLAGGLVGQYF
cdr3_nt: TGTGCCAGCAGCACGGGACTAGCGGGAGGGCTTGTTGGCCAGTATTTT
d_call: TRBD2
v_call: TRBV11-2
clone_size: medium-sized
j_call: TRBJ2-3

cdr3_aa: CASAGQGMTDTQYF
cdr3_nt: TGTGCCAGCGCCGGACAGGGAATGACAGATACGCAGTATTTT
d_call: TRBD1
v_call: TRBV2
clone_size: many
j_call: TRBJ2-3

cdr3_aa: CASSGTGYGYTF
cdr3_nt: TGTGCCAGCAGTGGGACAGGTTATGGCTACACCTTC
d_call: TRBD1
v_call: TRBV2
clone_size: many
j_call: TRBJ1-2

cdr3_aa: CAWSVQWPYEQYF
cdr3_nt: TGTGCCTGGAGTGTACAGTGGCCCTACGAGCAGTACTTC
d_call: .
v_call: TRBV30
clone_size: many
j_call: TRBJ2-7

cdr3_aa: CASSEAATKNIQYF
cdr3_nt: TGTGCCAGCAGTGAAGCTGCTACGAAAAACATTCAGTACTTC
d_call: .
v_call: TRBV2
clone_size: few
j_call: TRBJ2-4

cdr3_aa: CASSSDNLYTGELFF
cdr3_nt: TGTGCCAGCAGTTCCGACAATCTTTACACCGGGGAGCTGTTTTTT
d_call: .
v_call: TRBV6-2/TRBV6-3
clone_size: many
j_call: TRBJ2-2